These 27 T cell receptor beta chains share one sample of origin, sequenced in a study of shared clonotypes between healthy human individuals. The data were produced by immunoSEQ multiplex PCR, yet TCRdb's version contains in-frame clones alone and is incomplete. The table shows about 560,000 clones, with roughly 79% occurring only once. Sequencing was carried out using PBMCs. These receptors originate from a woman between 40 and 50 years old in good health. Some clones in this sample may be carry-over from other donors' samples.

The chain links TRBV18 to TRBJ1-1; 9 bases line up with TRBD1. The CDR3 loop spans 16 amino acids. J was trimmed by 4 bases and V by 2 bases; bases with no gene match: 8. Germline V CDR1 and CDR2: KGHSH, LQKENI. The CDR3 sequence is CASSPAPGQGLTEAFF. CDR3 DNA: TGTGCCAGCTCACCAGCCCCGGGACAGGGACTCACTGAAGCTTTCTTT.

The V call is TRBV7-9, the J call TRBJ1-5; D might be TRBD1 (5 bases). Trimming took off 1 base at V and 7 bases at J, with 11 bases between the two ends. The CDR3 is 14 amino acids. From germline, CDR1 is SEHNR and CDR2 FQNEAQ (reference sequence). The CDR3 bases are TGTGCCAGCAGCTTAGGGGGCGGCGGACAGCCCCAGCATTTT. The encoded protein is CASSLGGGGQPQHF.

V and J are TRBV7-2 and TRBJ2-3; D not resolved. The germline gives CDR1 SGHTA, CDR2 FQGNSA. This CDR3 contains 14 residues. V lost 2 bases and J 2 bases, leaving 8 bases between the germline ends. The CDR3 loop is CASSLRPTTDTQYF. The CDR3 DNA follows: TGTGCCAGCAGCTTACGACCGACCACAGATACGCAGTATTTT.

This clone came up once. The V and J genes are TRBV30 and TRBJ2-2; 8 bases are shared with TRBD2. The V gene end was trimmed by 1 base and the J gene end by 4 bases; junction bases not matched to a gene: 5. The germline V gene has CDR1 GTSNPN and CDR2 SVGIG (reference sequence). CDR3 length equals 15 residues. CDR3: CAWSGVSGITGELFF. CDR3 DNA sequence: TGTGCCTGGAGTGGGGTTAGCGGGATCACCGGGGAGCTGTTTTTT.

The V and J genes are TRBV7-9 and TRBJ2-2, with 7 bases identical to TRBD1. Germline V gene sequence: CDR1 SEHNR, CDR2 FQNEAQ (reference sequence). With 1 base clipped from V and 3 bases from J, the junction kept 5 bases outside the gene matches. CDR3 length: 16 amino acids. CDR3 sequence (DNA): TGTGCCAGCAGCTTAGGGTGGACAGGACACACCGGGGAGCTGTTTTTT. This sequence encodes CASSLGWTGHTGELFF.

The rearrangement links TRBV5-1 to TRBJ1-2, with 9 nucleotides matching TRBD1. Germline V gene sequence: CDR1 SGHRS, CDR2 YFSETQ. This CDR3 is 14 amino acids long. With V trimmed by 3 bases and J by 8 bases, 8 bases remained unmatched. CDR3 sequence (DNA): TGCGCCAGCAGCTCAATGGGACAGGGCTACGGCTACACCTTC. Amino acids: CASSSMGQGYGYTF.

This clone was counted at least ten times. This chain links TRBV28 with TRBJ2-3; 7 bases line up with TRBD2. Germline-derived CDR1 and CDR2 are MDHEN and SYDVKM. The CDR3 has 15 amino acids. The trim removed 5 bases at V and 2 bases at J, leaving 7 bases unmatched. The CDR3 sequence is CASSGTTPTTDTQYF. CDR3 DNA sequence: TGTGCCAGCAGTGGGACTACCCCCACCACAGATACGCAGTATTTT.

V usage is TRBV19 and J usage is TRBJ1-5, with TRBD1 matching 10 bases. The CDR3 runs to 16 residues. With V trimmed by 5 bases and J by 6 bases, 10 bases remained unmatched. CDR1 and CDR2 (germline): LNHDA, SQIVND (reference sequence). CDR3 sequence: CASSLLTGGNVQPQHF. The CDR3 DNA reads TGTGCCAGTAGTCTACTGACAGGGGGCAACGTTCAGCCCCAGCATTTT. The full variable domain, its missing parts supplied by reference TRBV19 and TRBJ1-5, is DGGITQSPKYLFRKEGQNVTLSCEQNLNHDAMYWYRQDPGQGLRLIYYSQIVNDFQKGDIAEGYSVSREKKESFPLTVTSAQKNPTAFYLCASSLLTGGNVQPQHFGDGTRLSIL.

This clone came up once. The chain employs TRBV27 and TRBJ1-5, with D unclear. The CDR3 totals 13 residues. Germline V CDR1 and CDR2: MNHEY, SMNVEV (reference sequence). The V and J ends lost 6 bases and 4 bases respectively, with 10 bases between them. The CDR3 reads CASRGTWNQPQHF. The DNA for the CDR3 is TGTGCCAGCAGGGGAACATGGAATCAGCCCCAGCATTTT.

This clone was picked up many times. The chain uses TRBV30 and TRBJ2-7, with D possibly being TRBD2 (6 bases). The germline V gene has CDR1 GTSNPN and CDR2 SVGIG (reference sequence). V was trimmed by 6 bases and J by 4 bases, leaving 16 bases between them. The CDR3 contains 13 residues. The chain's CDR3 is CACGGGTVYEQYF. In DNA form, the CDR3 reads TGTGCCTGTGGCGGCGGGACGGTGTACGAGCAGTACTTC.

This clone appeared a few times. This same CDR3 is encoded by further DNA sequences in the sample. The CDR3 coding sequence is TGCGCCAGCAGCTTGGAACTAGCCGGGTACAATGAGCAGTTCTTC. Its translation: CASSLELAGYNEQFF. The chain is built from TRBV5-1 and TRBJ2-1, with TRBD2 as a possible D gene (6 bases). Germline loops: CDR1 SGHRS, CDR2 YFSETQ. This CDR3 has 15 amino acids. V lost 0 bases to trimming and J lost 4 bases, with 11 bases between them.

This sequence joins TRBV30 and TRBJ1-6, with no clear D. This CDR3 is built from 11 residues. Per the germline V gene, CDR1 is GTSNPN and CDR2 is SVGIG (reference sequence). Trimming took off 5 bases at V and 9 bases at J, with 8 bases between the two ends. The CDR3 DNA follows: TGTGCCTGGGCGGACGTTTCACCCCTCCACTTT. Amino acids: CAWADVSPLHF. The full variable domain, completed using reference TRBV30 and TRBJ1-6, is SQTIHQWPATLVQPVGSPLSLECTVEGTSNPNLYWYRQAAGRGLQLLFYSVGIGQISSEVPQNLSASRPQDRQFILSSKKLLLSDSGFYLCAWADVSPLHFGNGTRLTVT.

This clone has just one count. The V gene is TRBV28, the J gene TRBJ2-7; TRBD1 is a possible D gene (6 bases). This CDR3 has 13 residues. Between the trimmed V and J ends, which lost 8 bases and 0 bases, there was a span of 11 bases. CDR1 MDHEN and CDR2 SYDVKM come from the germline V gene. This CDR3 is CASLRDNSYEQYF. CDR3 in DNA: TGTGCCAGCCTCCGGGACAACTCCTACGAGCAGTACTTC.

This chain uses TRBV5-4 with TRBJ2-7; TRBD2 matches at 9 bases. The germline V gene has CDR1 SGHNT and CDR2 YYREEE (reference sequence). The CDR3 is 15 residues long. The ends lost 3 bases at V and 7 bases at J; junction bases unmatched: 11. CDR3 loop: CASSSRGGTLGEQYF. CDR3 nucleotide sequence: TGTGCCAGCAGCTCGCGGGGGGGTACCCTAGGGGAGCAGTACTTC.

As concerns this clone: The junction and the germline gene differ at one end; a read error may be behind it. DNA of the CDR3: TGTGCCTGGAGTTCAACCTACGAGCAGCACTTC. Residues: CAWSSTYEQHF. The J gene is TRBJ2-7, the V gene TRBV30; D remains unclear. CDR1 and CDR2 from the germline V gene are GTSNPN and SVGIG (reference sequence). This CDR3 spans 11 amino acids.

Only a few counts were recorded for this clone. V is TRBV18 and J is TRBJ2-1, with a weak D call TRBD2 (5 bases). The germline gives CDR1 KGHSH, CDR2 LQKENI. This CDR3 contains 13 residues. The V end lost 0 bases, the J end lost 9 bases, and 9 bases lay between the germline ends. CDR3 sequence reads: CASSPPGGPEQFF. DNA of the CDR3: TGTGCCAGCTCACCACCTGGCGGGCCTGAGCAGTTCTTC.

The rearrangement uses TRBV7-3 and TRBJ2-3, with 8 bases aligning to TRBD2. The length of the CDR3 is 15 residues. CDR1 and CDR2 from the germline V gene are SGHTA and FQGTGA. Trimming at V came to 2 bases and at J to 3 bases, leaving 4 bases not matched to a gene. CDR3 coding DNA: TGTGCCAGCAGCTTATCGGGACTAGTTACAGATACGCAGTATTTT. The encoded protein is CASSLSGLVTDTQYF.

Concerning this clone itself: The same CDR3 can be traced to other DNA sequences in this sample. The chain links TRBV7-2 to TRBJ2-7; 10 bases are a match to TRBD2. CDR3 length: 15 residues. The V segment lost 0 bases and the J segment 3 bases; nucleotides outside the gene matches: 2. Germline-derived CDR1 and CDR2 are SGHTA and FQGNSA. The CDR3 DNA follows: TGTGCCAGCAGCTTAGCAGGACTAGCGGACTACGAGCAGTACTTC. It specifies CASSLAGLADYEQYF.

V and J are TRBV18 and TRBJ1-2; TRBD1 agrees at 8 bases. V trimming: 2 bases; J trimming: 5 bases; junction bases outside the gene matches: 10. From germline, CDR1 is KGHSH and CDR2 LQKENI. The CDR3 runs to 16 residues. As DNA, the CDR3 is TGTGCCAGCTCACCAAATTTCGACAGGGGATCTTATGGCTACACCTTC. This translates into CASSPNFDRGSYGYTF.

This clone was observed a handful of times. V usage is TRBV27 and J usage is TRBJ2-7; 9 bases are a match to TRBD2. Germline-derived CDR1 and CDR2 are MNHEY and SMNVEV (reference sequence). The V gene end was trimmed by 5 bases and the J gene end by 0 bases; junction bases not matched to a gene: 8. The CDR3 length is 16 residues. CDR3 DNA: TGTGCCAGCAGTACCCCAGCGGGGGGTAGCTCCTACGAGCAGTACTTC. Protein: CASSTPAGGSSYEQYF.

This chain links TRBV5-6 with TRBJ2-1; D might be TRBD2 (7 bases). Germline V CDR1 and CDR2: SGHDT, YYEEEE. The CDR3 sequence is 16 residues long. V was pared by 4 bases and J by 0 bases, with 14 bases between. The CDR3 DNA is TGTGCCAGCAGCCGCCCCCGGGGGGCCTCCTACAATGAGCAGTTCTTC. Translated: CASSRPRGASYNEQFF.

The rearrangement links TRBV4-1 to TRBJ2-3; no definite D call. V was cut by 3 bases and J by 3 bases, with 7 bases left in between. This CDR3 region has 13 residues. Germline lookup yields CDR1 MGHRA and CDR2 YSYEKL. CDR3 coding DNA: TGCGCCAGCAGCCATCCTGTAACAGATACGCAGTATTTT. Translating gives CASSHPVTDTQYF.

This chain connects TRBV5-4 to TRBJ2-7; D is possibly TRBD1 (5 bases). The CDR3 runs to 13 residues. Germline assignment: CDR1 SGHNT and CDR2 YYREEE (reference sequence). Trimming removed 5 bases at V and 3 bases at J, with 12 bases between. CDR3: CASRTDSSYEQYF. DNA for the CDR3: TGTGCCAGCAGAACAGACAGCAGCTACGAGCAGTACTTC. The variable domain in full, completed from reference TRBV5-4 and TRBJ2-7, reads ETGVTQSPTHLIKTRGQQVTLRCSSQSGHNTVSWYQQALGQGPQFIFQYYREEENGRGNFPPRFSGLQFPNYSSELNVNALELDDSALYLCASRTDSSYEQYFGPGTRLTVT.

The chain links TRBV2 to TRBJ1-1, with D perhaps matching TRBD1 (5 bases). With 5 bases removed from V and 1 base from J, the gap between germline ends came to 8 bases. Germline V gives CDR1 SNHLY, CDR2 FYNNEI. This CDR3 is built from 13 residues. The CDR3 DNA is TGTGCCAGCAGTCCCCAGGGGAACACTGAAGCTTTCTTT. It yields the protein CASSPQGNTEAFF.

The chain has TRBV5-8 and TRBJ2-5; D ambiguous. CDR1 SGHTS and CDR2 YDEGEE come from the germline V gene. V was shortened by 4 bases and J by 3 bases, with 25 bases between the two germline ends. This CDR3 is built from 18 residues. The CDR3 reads CASSPPAGLGLHEETQYF. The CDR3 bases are TGTGCCAGCAGCCCCCCTGCTGGTCTGGGCCTCCACGAAGAGACCCAGTACTTC.

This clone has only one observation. The DNA of the CDR3 is TGTGCCAGCAGCGTAGCCGGGGGGAGCACAGATACGCAGTATTTT. It codes for CASSVAGGSTDTQYF. V gene TRBV9 combines with J gene TRBJ2-3; 7 bases map to TRBD2. V gave up 0 bases and J gave up 0 bases; unmatched junction bases: 1. This CDR3 is 15 amino acids long. Germline V lookup: CDR1 SGDLS, CDR2 YYNGEE.

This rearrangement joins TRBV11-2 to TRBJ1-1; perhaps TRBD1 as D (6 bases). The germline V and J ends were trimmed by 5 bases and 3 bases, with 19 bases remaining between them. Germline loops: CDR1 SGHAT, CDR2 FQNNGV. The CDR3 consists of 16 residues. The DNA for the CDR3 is TGTGCCAGCAGCACAGGGATGGGGGCAGTAGACACTGAAGCTTTCTTT. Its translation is CASSTGMGAVDTEAFF.